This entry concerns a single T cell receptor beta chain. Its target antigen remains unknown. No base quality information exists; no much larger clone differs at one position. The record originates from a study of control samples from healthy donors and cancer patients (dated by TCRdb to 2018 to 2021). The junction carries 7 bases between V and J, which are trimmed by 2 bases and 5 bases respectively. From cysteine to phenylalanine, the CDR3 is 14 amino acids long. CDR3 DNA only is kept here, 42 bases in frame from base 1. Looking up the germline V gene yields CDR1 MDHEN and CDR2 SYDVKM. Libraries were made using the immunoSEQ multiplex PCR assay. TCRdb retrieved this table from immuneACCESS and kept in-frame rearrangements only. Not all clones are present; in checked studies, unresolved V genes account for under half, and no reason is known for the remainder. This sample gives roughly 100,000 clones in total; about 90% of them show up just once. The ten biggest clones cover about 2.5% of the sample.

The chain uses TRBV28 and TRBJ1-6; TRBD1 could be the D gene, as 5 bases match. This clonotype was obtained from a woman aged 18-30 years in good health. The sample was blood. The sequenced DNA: TGTGCCAGCAGTTTAAGGGGAGATAATTCACCCCTCCACTTT. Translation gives CASSLRGDNSPLHF.